One and the same sample provided the 17 T cell receptor beta chains below, sequenced in a study of vaccination effects on CD4 cells after COVID-19. After expansion with viral peptide pools in the ViraFEST assay, antigen-specific CD4+ T cells were sequenced. When less than 12 days of culture had elapsed, CD4+ T cells were isolated. This individual tested PCR-positive for SARS-CoV-2 infection between March and December 2020. The assay was immunoSEQ multiplex PCR, and TCRdb's table has in-frame clones only and misses some. The sample shows 40,000 or so clones, 65% to 70% of them seen only once. No antigens are known for them. The specimen comprised CD4+ T cells from PBMCs cultured with a peptide pool, sampled before COVID-19 vaccination. These receptor sequences come from a human donor who had a prior SARS-CoV-2 infection.

This clone was detected only a few times. This rearrangement joins TRBV6-5 to TRBJ2-1; no reliable D call. This CDR3 is built from 14 residues. Per the germline V gene, CDR1 is MNHEY and CDR2 is SVGAGI. V lost 2 bases and J lost 7, with 12 bases in between. CDR3 protein: CASSYNLNRNEQFF. The CDR3 DNA follows: TGTGCCAGCAGTTACAACCTCAATAGGAATGAGCAGTTCTTC.

The J gene is TRBJ2-1, the V gene TRBV2, with D possibly TRBD2 on 5 matching bases. Germline values: CDR1 SNHLY, CDR2 FYNNEI. There are 14 residues in the CDR3. V shed 3 bases and J shed 4 bases, with 10 bases lying between them. CDR3 region: CASSDVDYYNEQFF. DNA of the CDR3: TGTGCCAGCAGTGATGTAGACTATTACAATGAGCAGTTCTTC.

In this sample, this clone turned up once. The rearrangement links TRBV11-3 to TRBJ2-1; D might be TRBD1 (6 bases). The CDR3 has 17 residues. The germline CDR1 and CDR2 sequences are SGHNT and YENEEA. The V and J ends lost 0 bases and 7 bases respectively, with 19 bases between them. The CDR3 region is CASSLDLVDSYRNEQFF. DNA for the CDR3: TGTGCCAGCAGCTTAGATTTGGTGGACAGTTACAGGAATGAGCAGTTCTTC. The full variable domain, rest sourced from reference TRBV11-3 and TRBJ2-1, is EAGVVQSPRYKIIEKKQPVAFWCNPISGHNTLYWYLQNLGQGPELLIRYENEEAVDDSQLPKDRFSAERLKGVDSTLKIQPAELGDSAVYLCASSLDLVDSYRNEQFFGPGTRLTVL.

By sample share, this clone is large. The chain uses TRBV11-2 and TRBJ2-7; D not certain. The CDR3 is 14 residues long. Trimming stripped 7 bases from V and 3 bases from J, with 16 bases between. CDR1 SGHAT and CDR2 FQNNGV come from the germline V gene. CDR3 residues: CASTLQFADYEQYF. CDR3 DNA: TGTGCCAGCACCCTACAATTCGCGGACTACGAGCAGTACTTC.

This clone occurred a few times. The V gene is TRBV6-5, the J gene TRBJ1-2, with D hard to call. Trimming took off 2 bases at V and 8 bases at J, with 15 bases between the two ends. Germline V lookup: CDR1 MNHEY, CDR2 SVGAGI. The CDR3 sequence is 14 residues long. The CDR3 coding sequence is TGTGCCAGCAGTTACGGCAGACACATAGGGGGCTACACCTTC. Translating it yields CASSYGRHIGGYTF.

The chain employs TRBV21-1 and TRBJ1-1. TRBV21-1 is annotated as a pseudogene. This CDR3 comprises 15 residues. CDR3 DNA sequence: TGTGCCAGCAGCAAAGGTCGGGAGTTGGACACTGAAGCTTTCTTT. Protein sequence: CASSKGRELDTEAFF.

The table lists this clone with a few counts. V gene TRBV10-3 combines with J gene TRBJ2-5, with D perhaps matching TRBD2 (5 bases). Trimming left V 0 bases short and J 5 bases short, with 13 bases between. This CDR3 spans 15 amino acids. Germline lookup yields CDR1 ENHRY and CDR2 SYGVKD. Written as DNA, the CDR3 is TGTGCCATCAGTGAGTCGTTTGTGGGAGAGGAGACCCAGTACTTC. Its protein is CAISESFVGEETQYF.

The V and J genes are TRBV5-1 and TRBJ1-2; 7 bases are shared with TRBD1. Germline loops: CDR1 SGHRS, CDR2 YFSETQ. This CDR3 is 14 amino acids long. V shed 3 bases and J 3 bases; nucleotides not matched to a gene: 5. The CDR3 here is CASSWQGVDYGYTF. CDR3 coding DNA: TGCGCCAGCAGCTGGCAGGGGGTAGACTATGGCTACACCTTC. The full variable domain, in which reference TRBV5-1 and TRBJ1-2 provide the parts outside the CDR3, is KAGVTQTPRYLIKTRGQQVTLSCSPISGHRSVSWYQQTPGQGLQFLFEYFSETQRNKGNFPGRFSGRQFSNSRSEMNVSTLELGDSALYLCASSWQGVDYGYTFGSGTRLTVV.

The chain uses TRBV7-9 and TRBJ1-2; perhaps TRBD1 as D (6 bases). Germline V gives CDR1 SEHNR, CDR2 FQNEAQ (reference sequence). With 6 bases removed from V and 3 bases from J, the gap between germline ends came to 11 bases. The CDR3 has 13 residues. The CDR3 region is CASSPQGHYGYTF. The CDR3 DNA reads as TGTGCCAGCAGTCCACAGGGCCACTATGGCTACACCTTC. Together with reference TRBV7-9 and TRBJ1-2, the CDR3 gives the full variable domain: DTGVSQNPRHKITKRGQNVTFRCDPISEHNRLYWYRQTLGQGPEFLTYFQNEAQLEKSRLLSDRFSAERPKGSFSTLEIQRTEQGDSAMYLCASSPQGHYGYTFGSGTRLTVV.

The V call is TRBV20-1, the J call TRBJ2-7; D gene uncertain. This CDR3 region has 11 residues. With 1 base removed from V and 11 bases from J, the gap between germline ends came to 12 bases. Germline V lookup: CDR1 DFQATT, CDR2 SNEGSKA (reference sequence). The CDR3 DNA is TGCAGTGCTAGAGCCGCAACTCCAGAGTACTTC. Protein: CSARAATPEYF.

The CDR3 bases are TGTGCCAGCAGTGTGGGGACTTACAATGAGCAGTTCTTC. This codes for CASSVGTYNEQFF. This chain connects TRBV28 to TRBJ2-1; possible D gene TRBD2, 6 bases. The CDR3 is made up of 13 amino acids. Germline assignment: CDR1 MDHEN and CDR2 SYDVKM. With 5 bases removed from V and 4 bases from J, the gap between germline ends came to 9 bases.

The V call is TRBV12-3 or TRBV12-4, the J call TRBJ1-5; D is uncertain. Trimming cost V 0 bases and J 6 bases, with 6 bases left between them. The CDR3 runs to 13 residues. CDR3 DNA: TGTGCCAGCAGTTTAGCGAGTTTTCAGCCCCAGCATTTT. The encoded protein is CASSLASFQPQHF.

The chain's CDR3 is CASSVQGYEQYF. The CDR3 nucleotides read TGTGCCAGCAGTGTACAGGGTTACGAGCAGTACTTC. J is TRBJ2-7 and V is TRBV27; D perhaps matches TRBD1 (6 bases). V was cut by 5 bases and J by 4 bases, with 9 bases left in between. From germline, CDR1 is MNHEY and CDR2 SMNVEV (reference sequence). The length of the CDR3 is 12 residues.

This clone showed up just a few times. This chain uses TRBV13 with TRBJ2-7, with D possibly TRBD2 on 6 matching bases. Trimming took 5 bases from V and 0 from J, leaving 17 bases between them. The CDR3 loop spans 16 amino acids. Looked up from germline, CDR1 is PRHDT and CDR2 is FYEKMQ (reference sequence). CDR3 DNA sequence: TGTGCCAGCAGCATACTAGGACTCGGGAGCTCCTACGAGCAGTACTTC. This encodes CASSILGLGSSYEQYF.

This chain joins TRBV21-1 and TRBJ1-2; the D call in the table, TRBD1, was not verified against the DNA. TRBV21-1 is shown as a pseudogene. The CDR3 length is 15 residues. The CDR3 reads CASSTYPTGDYGYTF. Written as DNA, the CDR3 is TGTGCCAGCAGCACCTACCCGACAGGGGACTATGGCTACACCTTC.

The genes are TRBV10-3 and TRBJ1-5; D not certain. Trimming shortened V by 8 bases and J by 0 bases, and 8 bases separated the two germline ends. Germline V gene lookup returns CDR1 ENHRY and CDR2 SYGVKD. The CDR3 is made up of 13 amino acids. The CDR3 DNA is TGTGCCATCGGCTCGGATAGCAATCAGCCCCAGCATTTT. Translated, it gives CAIGSDSNQPQHF.

The rearrangement uses TRBV20-1 and TRBJ2-5; the D gene is possibly TRBD2 (6 bases). The CDR3 has 12 residues. Deletions cut 3 bases from V and 4 bases from J, with 9 bases between. In germline, CDR1 is DFQATT, CDR2 SNEGSKA (reference sequence). CDR3 sequence (DNA): TGCAGTGCTAGTCGGGGGACAGAGACCCAGTACTTC. It yields the protein CSASRGTETQYF.